This T cell receptor beta chain was identified in a study of cytomegalovirus exposure and HLA in healthy donors (dated 2017 in TCRdb). About the investigation overall: A later analysis indicated that the 130 or so validation repertoires were generated on the platform also employed for the 670 or so repertoires of the first cohort. High-throughput TCR immunosequencing, statistical association of individual TCRs with disease status, and machine learning were combined to predict cytomegalovirus infection status. The aim of the study was to test whether cataloging public T cell receptors could identify signatures of past pathogen exposure. A separate validation cohort of 100 to 150 different subjects was used in addition to the approximately 700-subject first cohort.

A remark on this clone: The target of this receptor is not known. No clone much larger than this one lies a single base away; base qualities are absent.

Results the study describes overall, beyond this receptor: The classifier was reported to diagnose cytomegalovirus status with high specificity and sensitivity in both the original cohort and the validation cohort. It was suggested by the authors that the approach could potentially be generalized to other disease states and immunological phenotypes. In the study, about 150 TCR beta chains were listed as associated with cytomegalovirus. In vitro tests confirmed that a few of the cytomegalovirus-associated TCR beta chains recognize cytomegalovirus antigens. A later analysis lacked HLA typing for the validation cohort, so it scored co-occurrence in that cohort across all 110 or so repertoires. Across donors, most TCR sequences were observed very rarely, whereas some public TCRs were present in many individuals. A later analysis found that TCRs clustered in the first cohort also tended to co-occur in the 120 validation repertoires, with more than 90% of cluster scores above 0.

The donors were included in the validation cohort of roughly 120 subjects, a group kept apart from the approximately 690-subject first cohort. From the germline V gene, CDR1 is SGHRS and CDR2 is YFSETQ. The junction shows trimming of 3 bases on V and 6 bases on J, plus 6 bases between the germline ends. The CDR3 starts with the cysteine, ends with the phenylalanine, and has 12 residues. CDR3 DNA only is kept here, 36 bases in frame from base 1. Receptors were amplified or captured by the immunoSEQ multiplex PCR assay. The study's processing was this. A statistical classification framework was developed to diagnose cytomegalovirus status using the catalog of TCR beta chain sequences. Sourced from immuneACCESS, this table was stored by TCRdb with only in-frame sequences that have V and J called. A share of the clones is absent; for the studies checked, an unresolved V gene accounts for under half, and the remainder has no known explanation. V, J and clone size reflect that table, while D and trimming were determined from the DNA. A total of 60,000 or so clones appear in this sample, over 85% of them only once. More than 0.85% of the sample rests with the top ten.

The sequence links TRBV5-1 to TRBJ2-2, with TRBD2 tentatively as D gene (6 bases match). Material for sequencing was PBMCs. The sequence was collected from a man aged 18-30 years in good health and CMV-seronegative. The CDR3 has the sequence CASSSSAGELFF. The DNA sequence follows: TGCGCCAGCAGCTCTAGCGCCGGGGAGCTGTTTTTT.